One and the same sample provided the 28 T cell receptor beta chains below, sequenced in a study of early T cells in non-severe SARS-CoV-2 infection. TCRdb redid the calling of the 5' RACE reads with MiXCR, one entry per CDR3 protein. The table shows about 56,000 distinct CDR3 sequences, with about 10% occurring only once. The specimen was whole blood. Receptors were obtained from an adult who was a healthcare worker with PCR-confirmed SARS-CoV-2 infection or an uninfected control (not recorded which).

V and J are TRBV29-1 and TRBJ2-7; TRBD1 matches at 9 bases. The junction had 9 bases not matched to a gene; V was cut back by 6 bases and J by 3 bases. CDR3 length: 14 amino acids. CDR1 and CDR2 from the germline V gene are SQVTM and ANQGSEA. The CDR3 nucleotides read TGCAGCGTAAAGGACAGGGGAGAGTTCTACGAGCAGTACTTC. Its protein product is CSVKDRGEFYEQYF.

V usage is TRBV9 and J usage is TRBJ1-1; D is ambiguous. Trimming removed 3 bases from V and 2 bases from J, with 8 bases in between. CDR1 and CDR2 (germline): SGDLS, YYNGEE. CDR3 length: 13 amino acids. This CDR3 is CASSAAINTEAFF. CDR3 DNA: TGTGCCAGCAGCGCCGCTATAAACACTGAAGCTTTCTTT.

This clonotype was detected many times. The chain employs TRBV29-1 and TRBJ2-6, with 7 bases that match TRBD1. The CDR3 consists of 15 residues. The ends lost 4 bases at V and 0 bases at J; junction bases unmatched: 3. Germline V gene sequence: CDR1 SQVTM, CDR2 ANQGSEA. In nucleotides, the CDR3 is TGCAGCGTTGTGGGACAGCTCTCTGGGGCCAACGTCCTGACTTTC. This gives the protein CSVVGQLSGANVLTF.

This clonotype was counted only a few times. This chain connects TRBV3-1 to TRBJ2-7; tentative D call: TRBD1 (6 bases). This CDR3 spans 13 amino acids. Germline lookup yields CDR1 LGHDT and CDR2 YNNKEL (reference sequence). With 1 base removed from V and 9 bases from J, the gap between germline ends came to 13 bases. CDR3 in amino acids: CASSQGTGSWQYF. CDR3 nucleotides: TGTGCCAGCAGCCAAGGAACAGGGAGTTGGCAGTACTTC.

J is TRBJ1-2 and V is TRBV29-1; maybe TRBD1 (5 bases). There are 13 residues in the CDR3. Germline values: CDR1 SQVTM, CDR2 ANQGSEA. V lost 7 bases and J 7 bases, leaving 19 bases between the germline ends. CDR3 bases: TGCAGCGCCCCGAACCCAGGGTCGTTTGGCTACACCTTC. Translated, it gives CSAPNPGSFGYTF.

This clonotype was observed a few times. V gene TRBV24-1 combines with J gene TRBJ2-1, with 11 nucleotides matching TRBD1. Germline loops: CDR1 KGHDR, CDR2 SFDVKD. V dropped 2 bases and J dropped 4; count of bases not matched to a gene: 9. The CDR3 has 18 residues. The CDR3 is CATSDSRVDRGPYNEQFF. CDR3 nucleotide sequence: TGTGCCACCAGTGATTCCCGGGTGGACAGGGGGCCTTACAATGAGCAGTTCTTC.

This clonotype was counted between two and nine times. For the CDR3, the DNA is TGTGCCACCAGTGCCCCAGCGGGATACACCGGGGAGCTGTTTTTT. Its translation is CATSAPAGYTGELFF. The chain recombines TRBV24-1 with TRBJ2-2; 7 bases fit TRBD2. The germline V gene has CDR1 KGHDR and CDR2 SFDVKD. The V gene end was trimmed by 5 bases and the J gene end by 3 bases; junction bases not matched to a gene: 5. The CDR3 totals 15 residues.

This clonotype appeared a few times. The CDR3: CSVGQVANYGYTF. CDR3 DNA: TGCAGCGTTGGCCAGGTCGCTAACTATGGCTACACCTTC. The chain has TRBV29-1 and TRBJ1-2; D gene unclear. The CDR3 totals 13 residues. V lost 4 bases and J 0 bases, leaving 9 bases between the germline ends. Germline V gene data show CDR1 as SQVTM and CDR2 as ANQGSEA.

The chain carries TRBV20-1 and TRBJ2-7, with 7 bases matching TRBD1. The V gene end was trimmed by 6 bases and the J gene end by 7 bases; junction bases not matched to a gene: 9. The CDR3 loop spans 12 amino acids. Germline CDR1 is DFQATT and CDR2 is SNEGSKA (reference sequence). CDR3 DNA: TGCAGTGCAAGGGGGCGGCCGGGGGAGCAGTACTTC. Its translation is CSARGRPGEQYF.

The J gene is TRBJ2-2, the V gene TRBV11-1; no clear D gene. Trimming removed 1 base at V and 4 bases at J, with 4 bases between. The CDR3 runs 13 residues. Germline CDR1 and CDR2: SGHAT and FQDESV (reference sequence). CDR3 DNA sequence: TGTGCCAGCAGCTTAGAGGTCACCGGGGAGCTGTTTTTT. As protein: CASSLEVTGELFF.

This clonotype has more than one count but fewer than ten. The chain joins TRBV27 to TRBJ1-2; possibly TRBD1 for D (5 bases). From germline, CDR1 is MNHEY and CDR2 SMNVEV (reference sequence). The ends were cut back, 5 bases at V and 5 bases at J, with 18 bases in the middle. This CDR3 comprises 15 residues. In DNA, the CDR3 is TGTGCCAGCAGTGCAACACAGGCTTTCACTTATGGCTACACCTTC. Translating gives CASSATQAFTYGYTF.

The chain combines TRBV11-2 with TRBJ1-5, with D perhaps TRBD1 (5 bases). V lost 5 bases, J lost 3 bases, and 14 bases lay in between. Per germline, CDR1 SGHAT and CDR2 FQNNGV. CDR3 length equals 15 residues. CDR3 DNA sequence: TGTGCCAGCAGCCTAGGGGCGGATAACAATCAGCCCCAGCATTTT. It encodes CASSLGADNNQPQHF.

This chain connects TRBV11-1 to TRBJ2-1; 11 bases line up with TRBD2. The junction had 5 bases not matched to a gene; V was cut back by 4 bases and J by 9 bases. This CDR3 region has 14 residues. Germline V gene data show CDR1 as SGHAT and CDR2 as FQDESV (reference sequence). This chain's CDR3 is CASSSYGLAGEQFF. The CDR3 DNA sequence: TGTGCCAGCAGCTCATATGGACTAGCGGGTGAGCAGTTCTTC.

This clonotype was detected a few times. The chain is built from TRBV5-1 and TRBJ2-7, with a possible D match to TRBD2 (6 bases). This CDR3 is built from 13 residues. The germline V and J ends were trimmed by 3 bases and 6 bases, with 13 bases remaining between them. Germline CDR1 reads SGHRS; CDR2 reads YFSETQ. The CDR3 DNA follows: TGCGCCAGCAGCTCTACAGCGGAGGGCGAGCAGTACTTC. It codes for CASSSTAEGEQYF. Together with reference TRBV5-1 and TRBJ2-7, the CDR3 gives the full variable domain: KAGVTQTPRYLIKTRGQQVTLSCSPISGHRSVSWYQQTPGQGLQFLFEYFSETQRNKGNFPGRFSGRQFSNSRSEMNVSTLELGDSALYLCASSSTAEGEQYFGPGTRLTVT.

In this sample, this clonotype turned up many times. V is TRBV6-1 and J is TRBJ2-3; D perhaps matches TRBD2 (6 bases). Between the trimmed V and J ends, which lost 6 bases and 0 bases, there was a span of 16 bases. CDR1 is MNHNS and CDR2 is SASEGT in the germline V gene. The CDR3 covers 16 residues. CDR3: CASRRGLAPSTDTQYF. CDR3 nucleotides: TGTGCCAGCAGGCGAGGCCTAGCGCCTAGCACAGATACGCAGTATTTT.

The chain carries TRBV11-2 and TRBJ2-7; D gene uncertain. Germline CDR1 is SGHAT and CDR2 is FQNNGV. V was trimmed by 5 bases and J by 3 bases, leaving 17 bases between them. CDR3 length: 15 amino acids. DNA for the CDR3: TGTGCCAGCAGCAAAGACATCTCTGCTGACTACGAGCAGTACTTC. It specifies CASSKDISADYEQYF.

CDR3 sequence: CASSLGTGGQGGKNIQYF. CDR3 DNA sequence: TGTGCCAGCAGCCTCGGGACAGGAGGGCAGGGTGGCAAAAACATTCAGTACTTC. The genes are TRBV7-9 and TRBJ2-4; 8 bases are shared with TRBD1. The CDR3 totals 18 residues. The V segment lost 5 bases and the J segment 3 bases; nucleotides outside the gene matches: 15. The germline V gene has CDR1 SEHNR and CDR2 FQNEAQ (reference sequence).

This clonotype has more than one count but fewer than ten. This chain links TRBV2 with TRBJ2-3, with 8 bases matching TRBD1. CDR3 length: 14 residues. CDR1 SNHLY and CDR2 FYNNEI come from the germline V gene. Germline trimming cut 9 bases from V and 3 bases from J; bases unmatched to any gene: 8. The CDR3 loop reads CASRRQGRTDTQYF. CDR3 nucleotides: TGTGCCAGTAGAAGACAGGGGCGAACAGATACGCAGTATTTT.

The chain combines TRBV7-2 with TRBJ2-3; D is ambiguous. V was shortened by 4 bases and J by 5 bases, with 13 bases between the two germline ends. Looked up from germline, CDR1 is SGHTA and CDR2 is FQGNSA. CDR3 length: 14 amino acids. The CDR3 protein is CASSSGPGGDTQYF. CDR3 nucleotide sequence: TGTGCCAGCAGCTCTGGCCCAGGCGGAGATACGCAGTATTTT. The full variable domain, in which reference TRBV7-2 and TRBJ2-3 provide the parts outside the CDR3, is GAGVSQSPSNKVTEKGKDVELRCDPISGHTALYWYRQSLGQGLEFLIYFQGNSAPDKSGLPSDRFSAERTGGSVSTLTIQRTQQEDSAVYLCASSSGPGGDTQYFGPGTRLTVL.

The chain links TRBV5-1 to TRBJ2-7; no reliable D call. Trimming left V 1 base short and J 3 bases short, with 8 bases between. The CDR3 consists of 13 residues. The germline V gene has CDR1 SGHRS and CDR2 YFSETQ. CDR3 nucleotides: TGCGCCAGCAGCTTGTGGCCAAACTACGAGCAGTACTTC. Amino acid sequence: CASSLWPNYEQYF.

This clonotype was detected ten times or more. CDR3 in amino acids: CASSQHGTLLPQHF. CDR3 coding DNA: TGCGCCAGCAGTCAGCACGGGACTCTCCTGCCCCAGCATTTT. The chain joins TRBV23-1 to TRBJ1-5; D is perhaps TRBD1 (5 bases). TRBV23-1 is assigned to the ORF class and has an uncertain function. V was clipped by 3 bases and J by 9 bases, with 15 bases between them. The CDR3 sequence is 14 residues long.

This clonotype was detected once. This chain's CDR3 is CASSLDFSEQYF. The CDR3 DNA is TGTGCCAGCAGCCTGGACTTCTCCGAGCAGTACTTC. V is TRBV7-9 and J is TRBJ2-7, with D possibly TRBD2 on 5 matching bases. V shed 5 bases and J shed 6 bases, with 11 bases lying between them. Germline CDR1 and CDR2: SEHNR and FQNEAQ (reference sequence). The CDR3 loop spans 12 amino acids.

The chain uses TRBV29-1 and TRBJ2-3; no clear D. V lost 6 bases and J lost 0, with 10 bases in between. The CDR3 loop spans 13 amino acids. From germline, CDR1 is SQVTM and CDR2 ANQGSEA. The CDR3 DNA reads TGCAGCGTCGTCCCACAAAGCACAGATACGCAGTATTTT. Amino acids: CSVVPQSTDTQYF.

CDR3 coding DNA: TGCGCCAGCAGCCCGGGGACAGCAGACACTGAAGCTTTCTTT. It yields the protein CASSPGTADTEAFF. The chain couples TRBV5-1 to TRBJ1-1; 7 bases are shared with TRBD1. Losses at the gene ends were 4 bases for V and 3 bases for J; bases not matched to a gene: 6. The CDR3 spans 14 residues. Germline V CDR1 and CDR2: SGHRS, YFSETQ.

This clonotype was counted only a few times. This chain connects TRBV18 to TRBJ1-5, with D unclear. Germline V gene lookup returns CDR1 KGHSH and CDR2 LQKENI. Trimming stripped 4 bases from V and 0 bases from J, with 7 bases between. The CDR3 totals 14 residues. For the CDR3, the DNA is TGTGCCAGCTCACGCGGACCTAGCAATCAGCCCCAGCATTTT. The encoded protein is CASSRGPSNQPQHF.

This clonotype was seen more than once but under ten times. For the CDR3, the DNA is TGTGCCAGCAGTCCAGAACCGACAGGGAGAGCTTTCTTT. Translated: CASSPEPTGRAFF. V gene TRBV7-2 combines with J gene TRBJ1-1, with 7 bases aligning to TRBD1. Germline V gene data show CDR1 as SGHTA and CDR2 as FQGNSA. This CDR3 contains 13 residues. The V and J ends lost 6 bases and 10 bases, in that order; junction bases with no gene match: 11.

This clonotype was seen many times. The DNA for the CDR3 is TGTGCCAGCGGAGGCGGGAGCTCCGCCCCGGGTGAGCAGTTCTTC. Translated, it gives CASGGGSSAPGEQFF. The rearrangement links TRBV2 to TRBJ2-1; 7 positions agree with TRBD2. Germline V gene lookup returns CDR1 SNHLY and CDR2 FYNNEI. This CDR3 comprises 15 residues. The V gene end was trimmed by 8 bases and the J gene end by 9 bases; junction bases not matched to a gene: 16. The whole variable domain, filled in from reference TRBV2 and TRBJ2-1, reads EPEVTQTPSHQVTQMGQEVILRCVPISNHLYFYWYRQILGQKVEFLVSFYNNEISEKSEIFDDQFSVERPDGSNFTLKIRSTKLEDSAMYFCASGGGSSAPGEQFFGPGTRLTVL.

The V call is TRBV20-1, the J call TRBJ1-2, with D unclear. The CDR3 consists of 15 residues. V was trimmed by 0 bases and J by 4 bases, leaving 15 bases between them. Germline V gene sequence: CDR1 DFQATT, CDR2 SNEGSKA (reference sequence). CDR3 in DNA: TGCAGTGCTAGAGATGGAATGGCGGATACCTATGGCTACACCTTC. It encodes CSARDGMADTYGYTF.